This entry lists 31 T cell receptor beta chains sequenced from one sample in a study of graft-versus-host responses after intestinal transplantation (dated by TCRdb to the early 2020s). The time point label here, explained by the study, means: cells obtained before transplantation from donor or recipient. Their target antigens are unknown. Library creation used the immunoSEQ multiplex PCR assay. TCRdb obtained this table from immuneACCESS and retained in-frame rearrangements with V and J assigned. These tables miss some clones; where compared with another copy, unresolved V genes account for less than half of the shortfall, and the remainder is unexplained. The sample table records around 40,000 clones; 94% of these occur just once. 0.22% of the sample comes from the top ten. The material sequenced was unstimulated CD4+ T cells sorted from spleen or lymph node cells, taken before transplant. The receptors were gathered from a human donor who was the organ donor for an intestinal transplant.

The chain combines TRBV28 with TRBJ2-2, with D perhaps being TRBD1 or TRBD2 (5 bases each). The CDR3 contains 13 residues. CDR1 is MDHEN and CDR2 is SYDVKM in the germline V gene. Trimming shortened V by 10 bases and J by 2 bases, and 11 bases separated the two germline ends. The CDR3 reads CATQGVNTGELFF. In nucleotides, the CDR3 is TGTGCCACCCAGGGAGTCAACACCGGGGAGCTGTTTTTT.

V usage is TRBV9 and J usage is TRBJ1-6, with D unclear. This CDR3 comprises 15 residues. The germline CDR1 and CDR2 sequences are SGDLS and YYNGEE. V lost 0 bases to trimming and J lost 1 base, with 5 bases between them. In DNA, the CDR3 is TGTGCCAGCAGCGTAGATGAGTCCTATAATTCACCCCTCCACTTT. Translation: CASSVDESYNSPLHF.

This sequence joins TRBV9 and TRBJ1-6; D may be TRBD1 (5 bases). The CDR3 totals 15 residues. Trimming shortened V by 0 bases and J by 6 bases, and 10 bases separated the two germline ends. Germline loops: CDR1 SGDLS, CDR2 YYNGEE. The chain's CDR3 is CASSVDQGPNSPLHF. As DNA, the CDR3 is TGTGCCAGCAGCGTAGACCAGGGTCCTAATTCACCCCTCCACTTT.

V and J are TRBV9 and TRBJ2-3, with 10 bases fitting TRBD2. The CDR3 sequence is 17 residues long. With 0 bases clipped from V and 0 bases from J, the junction kept 4 bases outside the gene matches. Looked up from germline, CDR1 is SGDLS and CDR2 is YYNGEE. This chain's CDR3 is CASSVGASGGSTDTQYF. DNA for the CDR3: TGTGCCAGCAGCGTAGGGGCTAGCGGGGGCAGCACAGATACGCAGTATTTT.

This clone has a single count. This chain connects TRBV6-1 to TRBJ1-5, with a tentative D call TRBD1 (6 bases). Germline V gene lookup returns CDR1 MNHNS and CDR2 SASEGT. The germline V and J ends were trimmed by 3 bases and 2 bases, with 8 bases remaining between them. The CDR3 runs to 14 residues. CDR3 amino acids: CASSDRGRNQPQHF. The DNA for the CDR3 is TGTGCCAGCAGTGACAGGGGTCGCAATCAGCCCCAGCATTTT.

V usage is TRBV19 and J usage is TRBJ1-6; D possibly corresponds to TRBD1 (6 bases). This CDR3 spans 16 amino acids. Germline assignment: CDR1 LNHDA and CDR2 SQIVND (reference sequence). With 6 bases removed from V and 0 bases from J, the gap between germline ends came to 12 bases. The CDR3 reads CASRAGANSYNSPLHF. CDR3 sequence (DNA): TGTGCCAGTAGGGCAGGGGCAAACTCCTATAATTCACCCCTCCACTTT.

The chain has TRBV7-9 and TRBJ2-1; 9 positions agree with TRBD2. The trim removed 0 bases at V and 4 bases at J, leaving 7 bases unmatched. CDR1 is SEHNR, CDR2 FQNEAQ, per germline (reference sequence). This CDR3 spans 17 amino acids. CDR3 protein: CASSLAEAGGLYNEQFF. In nucleotides, the CDR3 is TGTGCCAGCAGCTTAGCGGAGGCGGGGGGGCTATACAATGAGCAGTTCTTC.

The chain uses TRBV20-1 and TRBJ2-5, with no clear D. CDR1 and CDR2 (germline): DFQATT, SNEGSKA (reference sequence). Trimming took off 3 bases at V and 5 bases at J, with 4 bases between the two ends. There are 10 residues in the CDR3. The CDR3 sequence: CSASSETQYF. DNA of the CDR3: TGCAGTGCTAGTTCTGAGACCCAGTACTTC.

This chain joins TRBV4-2 and TRBJ2-3; D is ambiguous. Germline CDR1 and CDR2: LGHNA and YNFKEQ. Trimming took off 1 base at V and 0 bases at J, with 5 bases between the two ends. The CDR3 spans 14 residues. CDR3 DNA sequence: TGTGCCAGCAGCCAAGTGGGGAGCACAGATACGCAGTATTTT. Translated: CASSQVGSTDTQYF.

This rearrangement joins TRBV4-3 to TRBJ1-2; D unresolved. The CDR3 spans 15 residues. From germline, CDR1 is LGHNA and CDR2 YSLEER. With 0 bases removed from V and 2 bases from J, the gap between germline ends came to 10 bases. The DNA for the CDR3 is TGCGCCAGCAGCCAAGATGCTCTGAGAAACTATGGCTACACCTTC. It specifies CASSQDALRNYGYTF.

The chain has TRBV4-1 and TRBJ1-2; no reliable D call. The CDR3 runs 16 residues. The germline V and J ends were trimmed by 5 bases and 2 bases, with 18 bases remaining between them. Germline V gives CDR1 MGHRA, CDR2 YSYEKL. The CDR3 loop is CASSFTPGRENYGYTF. CDR3 nucleotide sequence: TGCGCCAGCAGCTTCACCCCGGGAAGGGAGAACTATGGCTACACCTTC.

The J gene is TRBJ2-3, the V gene TRBV7-2; D possibly matches TRBD1 or TRBD2 (5 bases each). Germline V gives CDR1 SGHTA, CDR2 FQGNSA. Trimming shortened V by 2 bases and J by 2 bases, and 11 bases separated the two germline ends. The CDR3 runs 15 residues. CDR3 amino acids: CASSLRGPLTDTQYF. DNA for the CDR3: TGTGCCAGCAGCTTACGGGGCCCCCTCACAGATACGCAGTATTTT.

The genes are TRBV6-1 and TRBJ1-5, with D hard to call. The CDR3 contains 17 residues. Germline loops: CDR1 MNHNS, CDR2 SASEGT. V gave up 2 bases and J gave up 2 bases, with 16 bases separating them. CDR3 bases: TGTGCCAGCAGTGAAACGCTTGCTACTGGGGGCAATCAGCCCCAGCATTTT. Protein: CASSETLATGGNQPQHF.

This rearrangement joins TRBV7-3 to TRBJ1-1; D unresolved. Germline loops: CDR1 SGHTA, CDR2 FQGTGA. Trimming stripped 3 bases from V and 1 base from J, with 6 bases between. The CDR3 runs to 13 residues. The CDR3 reads CASSFAPNTEAFF. CDR3 coding DNA: TGTGCCAGCAGCTTTGCTCCGAACACTGAAGCTTTCTTT.

The chain recombines TRBV29-1 with TRBJ2-3, with TRBD2 matching 8 bases. CDR3 length equals 13 residues. Trimming took 6 bases from V and 2 from J; bases not matched to a gene: 4. Germline V lookup: CDR1 SQVTM, CDR2 ANQGSEA. This CDR3 is CSVIAGNTDTQYF. For the CDR3, the DNA is TGCAGCGTAATAGCGGGGAACACAGATACGCAGTATTTT.

The chain links TRBV5-1 to TRBJ1-1, with 8 positions matching TRBD1. There are 16 residues in the CDR3. J lost 3 bases, V lost 7 bases, and 14 bases had no gene match. Germline V gene lookup returns CDR1 SGHRS and CDR2 YFSETQ. CDR3: CASHSLTGQGDTEAFF. Here the CDR3 DNA reads TGCGCCAGCCACTCTTTAACCGGACAGGGCGACACTGAAGCTTTCTTT. Full variable domain (missing parts from reference TRBV5-1 and TRBJ1-1): KAGVTQTPRYLIKTRGQQVTLSCSPISGHRSVSWYQQTPGQGLQFLFEYFSETQRNKGNFPGRFSGRQFSNSRSEMNVSTLELGDSALYLCASHSLTGQGDTEAFFGQGTRLTVV.

The genes are TRBV25-1 and TRBJ1-2; 9 bases line up with TRBD1. CDR1 and CDR2 (germline): MGHDK, SYGVNS. The CDR3 is 15 residues long. V was clipped by 2 bases and J by 4 bases; unmatched bases: 5. The CDR3 region is CASSELTGGGYGYTF. The CDR3 coding sequence is TGTGCCAGCAGTGAACTTACAGGGGGCGGCTATGGCTACACCTTC.

Written as DNA, the CDR3 is TGTGCCAGCAGGGCGGACACGAACACTGAAGCTTTCTTT. Translating it yields CASRADTNTEAFF. The rearrangement uses TRBV5-4 and TRBJ1-1; TRBD1 might be the D (5 bases). CDR3 length: 13 residues. Trimming took off 5 bases at V and 1 base at J, with 9 bases between the two ends. CDR1 and CDR2 from the germline V gene are SGHNT and YYREEE (reference sequence).

The V call is TRBV5-2, the J call TRBJ1-2. TRBV5-2 is annotated as a pseudogene. The CDR3 extends over 16 amino acids. CDR3: CASKKLRVRKTYGYTF. CDR3 nucleotide sequence: TGTGCCAGCAAGAAGTTACGAGTACGAAAGACCTATGGCTACACCTTC.

The rearrangement uses TRBV18 and TRBJ2-7, with 7 bases matching TRBD2. The CDR3 covers 13 residues. Looked up from germline, CDR1 is KGHSH and CDR2 is LQKENI. V was clipped by 3 bases and J by 3 bases; unmatched bases: 2. The CDR3 DNA is TGTGCCAGCTCACCGGGCGGGGGCTACGAGCAGTACTTC. Translated, it gives CASSPGGGYEQYF.

J is TRBJ1-3 and V is TRBV5-4; D is perhaps TRBD1 (6 bases). Germline assignment: CDR1 SGHNT and CDR2 YYREEE (reference sequence). The length of the CDR3 is 17 residues. The V gene lost 0 bases and the J gene lost 4 bases, with 17 bases spanning the gap. CDR3 protein: CASSLDIGGGSGNTIYF. As DNA, the CDR3 is TGTGCCAGCAGCTTGGATATAGGGGGAGGGTCCGGAAACACCATATATTTT.

J is TRBJ1-2 and V is TRBV6-1; maybe TRBD1 (6 bases). The germline V and J ends were trimmed by 4 bases and 4 bases, with 10 bases remaining between them. The germline gives CDR1 MNHNS, CDR2 SASEGT. The CDR3 runs to 13 residues. The CDR3 DNA follows: TGTGCCAGCAGTGTGTCCAGGGGCTATGGCTACACCTTC. Translating gives CASSVSRGYGYTF.

This clone was seen only once. The chain is built from TRBV11-2 and TRBJ1-2; 7 bases map to TRBD1. This CDR3 contains 13 residues. CDR1 is SGHAT, CDR2 FQNNGV, per germline. V dropped 3 bases and J dropped 2; count of bases not matched to a gene: 0. CDR3 loop: CASSLDRNYGYTF. CDR3 bases: TGTGCCAGCAGCTTGGACAGGAACTATGGCTACACCTTC.

V and J are TRBV5-4 and TRBJ2-5; 8 bases line up with TRBD2. The CDR3 loop spans 15 amino acids. Losses at the gene ends were 1 base for V and 5 bases for J; bases not matched to a gene: 7. Germline assignment: CDR1 SGHNT and CDR2 YYREEE (reference sequence). CDR3 nucleotides: TGTGCCAGCAGCTTGATCGGGGGGGCCCAGGAGACCCAGTACTTC. Its translation: CASSLIGGAQETQYF.

V is TRBV5-1 and J is TRBJ2-1; 12 bases align to TRBD2. Trimming took 2 bases from V and 3 from J; bases not matched to a gene: 3. The CDR3 has 16 amino acids. The germline gives CDR1 SGHRS, CDR2 YFSETQ. The CDR3 DNA reads as TGCGCCAGCAGCTTCCCGGGACTAGCGGGCTACAATGAGCAGTTCTTC. Translation: CASSFPGLAGYNEQFF. The whole variable domain, filled in from reference TRBV5-1 and TRBJ2-1, reads KAGVTQTPRYLIKTRGQQVTLSCSPISGHRSVSWYQQTPGQGLQFLFEYFSETQRNKGNFPGRFSGRQFSNSRSEMNVSTLELGDSALYLCASSFPGLAGYNEQFFGPGTRLTVL.

The chain combines TRBV19 with TRBJ2-7; a weak D match, TRBD2 (5 bases). The CDR3 totals 16 residues. Germline V lookup: CDR1 LNHDA, CDR2 SQIVND (reference sequence). Trimming stripped 7 bases from V and 2 bases from J, with 21 bases between. The CDR3 coding sequence is TGTGCCAGTATTTACCCCCCGGGGATTTCGCCCTACGAGCAGTACTTC. Amino acids: CASIYPPGISPYEQYF.

V is TRBV10-3 and J is TRBJ2-3, with D tentatively TRBD1 or TRBD2 (6 bases each). V lost 2 bases and J lost 2, with 11 bases in between. CDR3 length: 15 amino acids. Germline V gives CDR1 ENHRY, CDR2 SYGVKD. CDR3 DNA: TGTGCCATCAGTGAGGGGGGGCGGAACACAGATACGCAGTATTTT. Translation gives CAISEGGRNTDTQYF.

This chain joins TRBV9 and TRBJ1-1; D is perhaps TRBD1 (5 bases). Trimming pared 0 bases from V and 4 bases from J, leaving 13 bases between. Germline CDR1 and CDR2: SGDLS and YYNGEE. The CDR3 runs 15 residues. CDR3 protein: CASSVVQGKFTEAFF. For the CDR3, the DNA is TGTGCCAGCAGCGTAGTTCAGGGAAAGTTCACTGAAGCTTTCTTT.

The chain carries TRBV5-4 and TRBJ1-1; no reliable D call. Trimming took off 3 bases at V and 2 bases at J, with 8 bases between the two ends. This CDR3 has 13 residues. In germline, CDR1 is SGHNT, CDR2 YYREEE (reference sequence). The CDR3 is CASSSDGNTEAFF. DNA for the CDR3: TGTGCCAGCAGCTCGGACGGTAACACTGAAGCTTTCTTT. The full variable domain, its missing parts supplied by reference TRBV5-4 and TRBJ1-1, is ETGVTQSPTHLIKTRGQQVTLRCSSQSGHNTVSWYQQALGQGPQFIFQYYREEENGRGNFPPRFSGLQFPNYSSELNVNALELDDSALYLCASSSDGNTEAFFGQGTRLTVV.

The genes are TRBV6-1 and TRBJ1-2; no firm D call. The CDR3 has 13 amino acids. Germline V gene sequence: CDR1 MNHNS, CDR2 SASEGT. Trimming stripped 5 bases from V and 3 bases from J, with 10 bases between. CDR3 loop: CASSSTFYYGYTF. The CDR3 DNA sequence: TGTGCCAGCAGTAGTACGTTCTACTATGGCTACACCTTC.

The chain employs TRBV4-3 and TRBJ1-1; unclear D gene. CDR1 and CDR2 (germline): LGHNA, YSLEER. This CDR3 spans 15 amino acids. V lost 4 bases and J 0 bases, leaving 12 bases between the germline ends. As DNA, the CDR3 is TGCGCCAGCAGCCGTTGGACCTTCATGAACACTGAAGCTTTCTTT. This translates into CASSRWTFMNTEAFF.